The 8 T cell receptor beta chains in this list originate from one sample, sequenced in a study of cytomegalovirus exposure and HLA in healthy donors. PCR involved 60 Vbeta and 13 Jbeta primers. Profiled with immunoSEQ multiplex PCR; TCRdb holds only in-frame clones, not every one. The sample holds roughly 120,000 clones, more than 80% seen once. The sequencing sample was made of PBMCs. These receptors were collected from a male donor in good health and CMV-seronegative.

The chain joins TRBV5-6 to TRBJ2-3; the D gene is possibly TRBD2 (5 bases). The CDR3 is 15 amino acids. Germline loops: CDR1 SGHDT, CDR2 YYEEEE. The V and J ends lost 4 bases and 0 bases respectively, with 12 bases between them. DNA of the CDR3: TGTGCCAGCAGCCAGGACTTGTCTAGCACAGATACGCAGTATTTT. It specifies CASSQDLSSTDTQYF.

The chain uses TRBV5-6 and TRBJ2-1, with a tentative D call TRBD2 (5 bases). The CDR3 totals 10 residues. The germline V gene encodes CDR1 SGHDT and CDR2 YYEEEE. V was cut by 7 bases and J by 10 bases, with 9 bases left in between. DNA of the CDR3: TGTGCCAGCGGCCCTAGCGAGCAGTTCTTC. This sequence encodes CASGPSEQFF.

V usage is TRBV6-5 and J usage is TRBJ1-5; 12 bases line up with TRBD1. The length of the CDR3 is 14 residues. V lost 4 bases and J lost 7; bases outside the gene matches: 2. The germline gives CDR1 MNHEY, CDR2 SVGAGI. The CDR3 DNA sequence: TGTGCCAGCAGTTCGGGACAGGGGGCCCAGCCCCAGCATTTT. It translates to CASSSGQGAQPQHF.

The chain is built from TRBV7-2 and TRBJ2-5, with 12 bases aligning to TRBD2. The germline CDR1 and CDR2 sequences are SGHTA and FQGNSA. This CDR3 has 15 residues. V dropped 6 bases and J dropped 2; count of bases not matched to a gene: 4. CDR3 DNA sequence: TGTGCCAGCAGTAGGACTAGCGGGATACAAGAGACCCAGTACTTC. It translates to CASSRTSGIQETQYF.

This clone was seen once. This chain connects TRBV6-5 to TRBJ1-2; 7 bases are a match to TRBD1. V was pared by 4 bases and J by 6 bases, with 5 bases of the junction left unmatched. The germline gives CDR1 MNHEY, CDR2 SVGAGI. This CDR3 region has 13 residues. CDR3 in DNA: TGTGCCAGCAGTTTCACAGGGGATAATGGCTACACCTTC. Translation gives CASSFTGDNGYTF.

This clone has only one observation. The chain is built from TRBV10-1 and TRBJ1-2; tentative D call: TRBD1 (5 bases). The CDR3 runs 15 residues. The germline V and J ends were trimmed by 2 bases and 6 bases, with 16 bases remaining between them. Per the germline V gene, CDR1 is WNHNN and CDR2 is SYGVQD (reference sequence). CDR3 residues: CASSELRGSTHGYTF. As DNA, the CDR3 is TGCGCCAGCAGTGAGCTAAGGGGCAGTACCCATGGCTACACCTTC.

On this clone itself: An end of the junction does not agree with germline; a read error may underlie this. The chain uses TRBV6-5 and TRBJ2-7, with D tentatively TRBD1 (6 bases). The CDR3 sequence is 14 residues long. Germline V lookup: CDR1 MNHEY, CDR2 SVGAGI. The CDR3 reads CASSYSPGQDKQYF. The CDR3 DNA reads as TGTGCCAGCAGCTACTCTCCGGGACAAGATAAGCAGTACTTC.

This clone was observed a single time. The chain recombines TRBV6-6 with TRBJ1-6; no clear D gene. V dropped 0 bases and J dropped 4 bases, with 7 bases sitting between them. Per the germline V gene, CDR1 is MNHNY and CDR2 is SVGAGI (reference sequence). This CDR3 contains 15 residues. The CDR3 loop reads CASSYSAQYNSPLHF. The DNA for the CDR3 is TGTGCCAGCAGTTACTCGGCCCAGTATAATTCACCCCTCCACTTT.